This T cell receptor beta chain was identified during a study of CD8+CD57+ T cells in acquired aplastic anemia. The study profiled TCR beta VDJ and CDR3 using genomic DNA as template. Using its own MiXCR run on the reads, TCRdb lists one record per CDR3 protein. The table lists under 200,000 distinct CDR3 sequences, around 40% of them singletons. Germline V gene lookup returns CDR1 SQVTM and CDR2 ANQGSEA. V trimming: 7 bases; J trimming: 3 bases; junction bases outside the gene matches: 6. The CDR3 extends over 13 amino acids. This clonotype showed up many times. The TCR comes from a human donor in good health. The genes are TRBV29-1 and TRBJ1-2, with TRBD1 matching 9 bases. The sample comprised sorted CD4+, CD8+, or CD8+CD57+ T cells (not recorded which) from PBMCs. DNA for the CDR3: TGCAGCGGGGGGGACAGGGATTACTATGGCTACACCTTC. Protein: CSGGDRDYYGYTF.